This paragraph reports one T cell receptor beta chain. This sample stems from a study of blood T cell repertoires in COVID-19. Only in-frame clones appear in the TCRdb table, and some are missing; sequencing was by immunoSEQ multiplex PCR. This table holds more than 350,000 clones, 85% to 90% found once. Trimming cost V 4 bases and J 3 bases, with 13 bases left between them. This CDR3 is built from 15 residues. Germline lookup yields CDR1 SNHLY and CDR2 FYNNEI. The clonotype originates from a woman in her forties or fifties who had recovered from COVID-19. The genes are TRBV2 and TRBJ1-5; maybe TRBD1 (6 bases). The sample taken for sequencing was PBMCs or T cells enriched from blood (not recorded which). CDR3: CASSAGEGTNQPQHF. The CDR3 DNA reads TGTGCCAGCAGTGCAGGGGAGGGGACCAATCAGCCCCAGCATTTT.